Sequencing of this TCR beta chain was carried out in a study of OX40 agonist ivuxolimab in advanced cancers. Study as a whole: The eligibility criteria allowed prior anti-PD-1, anti-PD-L1 or anti-CTLA-4 therapy, and 40% had some.

The protocol was immunoSEQ multiplex PCR, while the TCRdb copy is restricted to in-frame clones and leaves out a portion. The sample lists roughly 79,000 clones; 91% were seen once. V lost 7 bases to trimming and J lost 4 bases; unmatched junction nucleotides: 7. The CDR3 totals 16 residues. Germline-derived CDR1 and CDR2 are LGHNT and FRNRAP. The chain joins TRBV12-5 to TRBJ2-3, with TRBD2 identical over 14 bases. The sequences come from CD4+ or CD8+ T cells sorted from blood, collected in a trial of the OX40 agonist ivuxolimab. This TCR derives from an adult with an advanced solid tumor such as melanoma, head and neck, liver or kidney cancer. Here the CDR3 DNA reads TGTGCTAGTGCCCTGGGACTAGCGGGAGAAGCAGATACGCAGTATTTT. Translation: CASALGLAGEADTQYF.